These 4 T cell receptor beta chains originate from one sample sequenced in a study of OX40 agonist ivuxolimab in advanced cancers. TCRdb's copy holds only in-frame clones and misses some; the assay was immunoSEQ multiplex PCR. Of fewer than 30,000 clones listed, 88% were seen once; the top ten hold approximately 10%. Sequencing was performed on CD4+ or CD8+ T cells sorted from blood, taken in a trial of the OX40 agonist ivuxolimab. The receptors come from an adult with an advanced solid tumor such as melanoma, head and neck, liver or kidney cancer.

V and J are TRBV30 and TRBJ1-5, with D tentatively TRBD1 (6 bases). The CDR3 sequence is 16 residues long. Trimming cost V 1 base and J 3 bases, with 16 bases left between them. Per the germline V gene, CDR1 is GTSNPN and CDR2 is SVGIG (reference sequence). CDR3 protein: CAWSGGGALPNQPQHF. The DNA of the CDR3 is TGTGCCTGGAGTGGTGGGGGGGCCTTACCCAATCAGCCCCAGCATTTT.

Here the CDR3 reads CASSGSNLRGSYEQYF. DNA of the CDR3: TGTGCCAGTAGTGGGTCTAATTTAAGGGGCTCCTACGAGCAGTACTTC. The gene calls are TRBV19 and TRBJ2-7, with D perhaps matching TRBD1 (5 bases). V lost 5 bases, J lost 0 bases, and 17 bases lay in between. Germline V gene lookup returns CDR1 LNHDA and CDR2 SQIVND (reference sequence). The CDR3 extends over 16 amino acids.

The chain couples TRBV30 to TRBJ2-4, with D tentatively TRBD2 (6 bases). The V gene lost 2 bases and the J gene lost 1 base, with 12 bases spanning the gap. This CDR3 region has 15 residues. Per the germline V gene, CDR1 is GTSNPN and CDR2 is SVGIG (reference sequence). The CDR3 spells CAWSLTGVAKNIQYF. The CDR3, as DNA: TGTGCCTGGAGTCTAACGGGAGTGGCCAAAAACATTCAGTACTTC.

The gene calls are TRBV7-9 and TRBJ1-2, with TRBD1 matching over 7 bases. The CDR3 is 16 residues long. Germline trimming cut 2 bases from V and 3 bases from J; bases unmatched to any gene: 9. Germline V CDR1 and CDR2: SEHNR, FQNEAQ (reference sequence). This CDR3 is CASSLRGGVGHYGYTF. CDR3 coding DNA: TGTGCCAGCAGCTTACGAGGGGGCGTCGGTCACTATGGCTACACCTTC.